This T cell receptor (beta chain) was found in a study of shared clonotypes between healthy human individuals. On the study more broadly: The study used three CD4 naive, three CD4 memory, two CD8 naive and one CD8 memory plate per donor.

Looked up from germline, CDR1 is SGHAT and CDR2 is FQNNGV. The CDR3 is made up of 13 amino acids. Trimming removed 6 bases at V and 5 bases at J, with 11 bases between. Only in-frame clones appear in the TCRdb table, and some are missing; sequencing was by immunoSEQ multiplex PCR. The sample shows about a million clones, 75% of them seen only once. Nashville, Tennessee was home to all donors, who were Caucasian adults. This sequence was found in a man aged 18 to 30 in good health. What was sequenced was memory CD4+ T cells sorted from blood. The subset: CD45RA-negative fraction. The chain recombines TRBV11-2 with TRBJ2-1, with D possibly matching TRBD2 (5 bases). CDR3 DNA sequence: TGTGCCAGCAGGCGGACTCAGAACAATGAGCAGTTCTTC. The encoded protein is CASRRTQNNEQFF.